This TCR beta chain is drawn from a study of a mutant IDH1 vaccine in newly diagnosed glioma. Overall study: Treated patients had a mean age of 40.4 years and an approximately 60% male, 37.5% female split.

CDR3 length: 15 residues. The V gene's germline CDR1 is SGHRS and CDR2 YFSETQ. V gave up 1 base and J gave up 0 bases, with 10 bases separating them. A remark on this clone: Antigen unknown.

Sequencing was performed with immunoSEQ multiplex PCR; in TCRdb, only in-frame clones are kept and a portion is missing. The sample has more than 20,000 clones, roughly 90% seen once. Indicated time point: baseline, week 1 (first vaccination visit). Described treatment: pre-vaccination baseline after standard-of-care therapy. General study findings and limits: Pseudoprogression appeared unlinked to shifts in leading peripheral T cell clonotypes.

The specimen comprised PBMCs, sampled from a glioma patient treated with radiotherapy, temozolomide or both. V is TRBV5-1 and J is TRBJ1-2; D perhaps matches TRBD1 (5 bases). The source is a man aged 25-45 years with glioma. The CDR3 here is CASSLTGSANYGYTF. DNA for the CDR3: TGCGCCAGCAGCTTGACAGGATCCGCTAACTATGGCTACACCTTC.